This T cell receptor (beta chain) was retrieved from a study of cytomegalovirus exposure and HLA in healthy donors. Here immunoSEQ multiplex PCR was the method, and the copy in TCRdb shows in-frame clones only, minus some. The table has 150,000 to 200,000 clones, 88% seen once. Sequencing input: PBMCs. This clonotype was sampled from a man aged 18 to 35 in good health and CMV-seronegative.

CDR3 DNA: TGTGCCAGCAGCTACAGGGGGGACACTGAAGCTTTCTTT. Protein: CASSYRGDTEAFF. J is TRBJ1-1 and V is TRBV11-3; 8 nucleotides match TRBD1. V was clipped by 4 bases and J by 3 bases; unmatched bases: 1. The CDR3 runs to 13 residues. CDR1 and CDR2 (germline): SGHNT, YENEEA.